The sequence of this TCR beta chain was determined in a study of T cells after yellow fever vaccination. Overall study: Fractions with few cells were prepared using SMART-Seq v4 Ultra Low Input.

A note on this clonotype: No antigen is known for it.

This CDR3 comprises 16 residues. The V end lost 7 bases, the J end lost 4 bases, and 20 bases lay between the germline ends. The germline CDR1 and CDR2 sequences are KGHDR and SFDVKD. Study-level findings and limits: Relatively few clonotypes were ones that appeared in both CD4 and CD8 compartments.

MiXCR was run by TCRdb on the 5' RACE reads, yielding one entry per CDR3 protein. The table includes just under 600,000 distinct CDR3 sequences, less than 15% detected once. The sample was PBMCs, taken on the day of the yellow fever booster vaccination. The rearrangement joins TRBV24-1 to TRBJ2-3, with unresolved D. The sequence derives from a young man who received the YFV17D yellow fever vaccine. The CDR3 protein is CATSTAGSSRSDTQYF. The DNA of the CDR3 is TGTGCCACCAGCACCGCTGGCAGTAGCCGCTCAGATACGCAGTATTTT.